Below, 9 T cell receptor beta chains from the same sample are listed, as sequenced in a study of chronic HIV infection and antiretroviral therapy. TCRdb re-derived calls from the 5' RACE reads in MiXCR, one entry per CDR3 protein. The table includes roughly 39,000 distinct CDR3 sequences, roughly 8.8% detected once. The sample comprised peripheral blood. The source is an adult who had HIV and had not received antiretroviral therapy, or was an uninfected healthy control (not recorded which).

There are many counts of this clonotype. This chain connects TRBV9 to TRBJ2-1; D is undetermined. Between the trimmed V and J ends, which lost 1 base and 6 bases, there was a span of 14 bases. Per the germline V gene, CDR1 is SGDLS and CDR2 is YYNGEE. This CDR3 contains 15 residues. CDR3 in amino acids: CASSVPGVASNEQFF. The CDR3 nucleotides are TGTGCCAGCAGCGTACCTGGGGTAGCATCCAATGAGCAGTTCTTC.

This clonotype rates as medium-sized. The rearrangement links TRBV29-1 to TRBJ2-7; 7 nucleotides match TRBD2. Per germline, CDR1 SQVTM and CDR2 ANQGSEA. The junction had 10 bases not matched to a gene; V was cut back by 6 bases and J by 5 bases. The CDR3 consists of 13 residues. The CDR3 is CSVASGLRNEQYF. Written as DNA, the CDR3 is TGCAGCGTAGCTAGCGGTCTACGGAACGAGCAGTACTTC.

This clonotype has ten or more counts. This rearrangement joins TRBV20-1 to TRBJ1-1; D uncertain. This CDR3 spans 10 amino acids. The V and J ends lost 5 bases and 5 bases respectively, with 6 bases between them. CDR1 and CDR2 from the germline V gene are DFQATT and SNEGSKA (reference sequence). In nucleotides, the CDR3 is TGCAGTGCTGGGGATACTGAAGCTTTCTTT. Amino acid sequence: CSAGDTEAFF.

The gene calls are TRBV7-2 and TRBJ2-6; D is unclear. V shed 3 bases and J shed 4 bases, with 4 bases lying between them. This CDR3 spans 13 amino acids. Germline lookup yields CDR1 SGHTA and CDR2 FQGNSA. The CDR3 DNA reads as TGTGCCAGCAGCTTTCCAGGGGCCAACGTCCTGACTTTC. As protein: CASSFPGANVLTF.

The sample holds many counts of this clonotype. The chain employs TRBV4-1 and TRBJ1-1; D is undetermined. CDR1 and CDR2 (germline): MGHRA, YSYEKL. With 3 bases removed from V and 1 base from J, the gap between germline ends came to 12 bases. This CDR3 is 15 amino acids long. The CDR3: CASSQSQAANTEAFF. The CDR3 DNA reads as TGCGCCAGCAGCCAGTCCCAGGCGGCGAACACTGAAGCTTTCTTT.

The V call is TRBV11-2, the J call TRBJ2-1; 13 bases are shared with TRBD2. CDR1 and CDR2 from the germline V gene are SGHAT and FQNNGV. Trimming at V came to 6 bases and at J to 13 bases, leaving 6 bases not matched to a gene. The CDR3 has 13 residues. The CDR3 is CASRPTSGRPQFF. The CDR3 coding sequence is TGTGCCAGCAGACCGACTAGCGGGAGGCCTCAGTTCTTC.

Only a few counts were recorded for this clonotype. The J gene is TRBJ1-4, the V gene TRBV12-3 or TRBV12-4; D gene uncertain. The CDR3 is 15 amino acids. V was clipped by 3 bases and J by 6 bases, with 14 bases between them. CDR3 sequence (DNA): TGTGCCAGCAGTTTTTCTTCTCGGGCGGATGAAAAACTGTTTTTT. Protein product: CASSFSSRADEKLFF.

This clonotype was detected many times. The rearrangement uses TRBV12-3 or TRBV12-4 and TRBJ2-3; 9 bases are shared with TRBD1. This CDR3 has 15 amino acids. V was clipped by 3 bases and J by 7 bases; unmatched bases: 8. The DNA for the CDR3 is TGTGCCAGCAGTTTTTCCCCGGGACAGGGAAATACGCAGTATTTT. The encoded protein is CASSFSPGQGNTQYF.

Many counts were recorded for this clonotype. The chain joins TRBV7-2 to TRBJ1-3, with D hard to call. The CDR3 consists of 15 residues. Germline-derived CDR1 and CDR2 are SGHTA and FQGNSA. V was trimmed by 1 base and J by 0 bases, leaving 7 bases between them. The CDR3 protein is CASSLGPISGNTIYF. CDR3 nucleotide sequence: TGTGCCAGCAGCTTAGGGCCGATCTCTGGAAACACCATATATTTT.